This TCR beta chain appears in the sequencing data of a study of cytomegalovirus exposure and HLA in healthy donors. Vbeta (60) and Jbeta (13) primers were used in the PCR. Generated by immunoSEQ multiplex PCR, the TCRdb table keeps only in-frame clones and is missing some. The table records about 160,000 clones, 80% of them present only once. This clone was observed a single time. Its cognate antigen is unknown. The study, taken as a whole, reports: The study recorded more than 150 TCR beta chains that were cytomegalovirus-associated.

Trimming pared 3 bases from V and 4 bases from J, leaving 14 bases between. Germline V CDR1 and CDR2: SGDLS, YYNGEE. The CDR3 runs 15 residues. This chain connects TRBV9 to TRBJ2-1; possible D gene TRBD2, 6 bases. Material: PBMCs. The source of this sequence is a young man in good health and CMV-seronegative. The CDR3 loop is CASSERDSRYNEQFF. The DNA of the CDR3 is TGTGCCAGCAGCGAGAGGGACTCCCGGTACAATGAGCAGTTCTTC.